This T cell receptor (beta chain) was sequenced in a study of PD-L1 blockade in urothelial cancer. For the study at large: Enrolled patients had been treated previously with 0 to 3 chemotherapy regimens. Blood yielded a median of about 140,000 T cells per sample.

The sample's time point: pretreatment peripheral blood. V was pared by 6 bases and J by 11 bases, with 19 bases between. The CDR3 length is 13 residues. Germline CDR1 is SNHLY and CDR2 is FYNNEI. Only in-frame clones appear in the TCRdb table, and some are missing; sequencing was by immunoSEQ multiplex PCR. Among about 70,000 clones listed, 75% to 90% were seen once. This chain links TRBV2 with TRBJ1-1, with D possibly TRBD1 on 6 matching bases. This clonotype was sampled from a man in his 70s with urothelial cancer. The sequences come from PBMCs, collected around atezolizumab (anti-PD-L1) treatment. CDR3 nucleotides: TGTGCCAGCAGCACCGGGGGGCGGACGGAGGCTTTCTTT. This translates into CASSTGGRTEAFF. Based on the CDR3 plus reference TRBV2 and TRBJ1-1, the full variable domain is EPEVTQTPSHQVTQMGQEVILRCVPISNHLYFYWYRQILGQKVEFLVSFYNNEISEKSEIFDDQFSVERPDGSNFTLKIRSTKLEDSAMYFCASSTGGRTEAFFGQGTRLTVV.